The rows below give T cell receptor beta chains drawn from one sample of a study of control samples from healthy donors and cancer patients. Clones were sequenced by immunoSEQ multiplex PCR, and TCRdb holds only the in-frame ones, with some missing. The data show 90,000 to 100,000 clones, 65% to 85% seen once. The specimen sequenced was PBMCs. These receptor sequences come from a man aged 65 to 79 with lung cancer. The conserved cysteine and the conserved F or W are not part of the CDR3 here.

TRBV7-9	ASRGRGLLNAEAF
TRBV6-6	ASTAGAGEQY
TRBV24-1	ATSETRDRGNNEQF
TRBV7-7	ASSLGGQGKTGELF
TRBV18	ASSPRAGESSSTDTQY
TRBV21-1	ASSMGGRGSYEQY
TRBV18	ASSRTGYSYEQY
TRBV11-3	ASSSDRDDEQF
TRBV11-3	ASSQGGTRDEQF
TRBV21-1	ARPHRGALNTEAF
TRBV9	ASSVDRGREAF
TRBV2	ASSENRGPTKVQY
TRBV12-3/TRBV12-4	ASSLGPESPLH
TRBV11-2	ASSPYTSSINEKLF
TRBV29-1	SVVGRSSYEQY
TRBV7-8	ASSLTGGLGETQY
TRBV10-2	ASSELGRVDWTKNIQY